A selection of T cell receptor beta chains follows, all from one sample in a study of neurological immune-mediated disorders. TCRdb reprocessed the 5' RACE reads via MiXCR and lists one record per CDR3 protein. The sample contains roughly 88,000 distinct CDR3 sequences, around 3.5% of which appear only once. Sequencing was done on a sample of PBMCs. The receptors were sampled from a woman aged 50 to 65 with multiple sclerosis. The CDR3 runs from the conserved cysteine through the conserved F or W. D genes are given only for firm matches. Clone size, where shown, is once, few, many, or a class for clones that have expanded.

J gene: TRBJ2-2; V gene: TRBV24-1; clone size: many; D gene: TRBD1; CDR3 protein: CATSGRGRNTGELFF; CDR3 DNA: TGTGCCACCAGTGGCAGGGGGCGAAACACCGGGGAGCTGTTTTTT
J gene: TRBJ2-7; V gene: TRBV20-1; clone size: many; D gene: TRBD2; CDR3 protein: CSARDQRGGFYEQYF; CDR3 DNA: TGCAGTGCTAGAGATCAGCGGGGGGGCTTTTACGAGCAGTACTTC
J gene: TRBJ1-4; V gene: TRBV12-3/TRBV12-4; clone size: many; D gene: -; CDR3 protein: CASSLAATNEKLFF; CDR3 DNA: TGTGCCAGCAGTTTGGCAGCAACTAATGAAAAACTGTTTTTT
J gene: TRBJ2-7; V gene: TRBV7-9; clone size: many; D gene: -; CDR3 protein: CASTYRGSVHEQYF; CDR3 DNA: TGTGCCAGCACGTATCGGGGTTCCGTCCACGAGCAGTACTTC
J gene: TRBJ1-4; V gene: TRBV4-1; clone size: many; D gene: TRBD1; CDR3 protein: CASSQDGTVGLNEKLFF; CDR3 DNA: TGCGCCAGCAGCCAGGACGGGACAGTGGGCCTTAATGAAAAACTGTTTTTT
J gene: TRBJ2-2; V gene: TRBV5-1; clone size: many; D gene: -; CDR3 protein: CASRAGSNTGELFF; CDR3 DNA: TGCGCCAGCAGGGCGGGATCGAACACCGGGGAGCTGTTTTTT
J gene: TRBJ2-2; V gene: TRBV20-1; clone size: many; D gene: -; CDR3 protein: CSARVGGRVTGELFF; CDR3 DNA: TGCAGTGCTAGAGTCGGGGGGCGGGTCACCGGGGAGCTGTTTTTT
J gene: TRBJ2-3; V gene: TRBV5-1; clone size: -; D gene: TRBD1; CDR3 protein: CASSPLTGLADTQYF; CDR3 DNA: TGCGCCAGCAGCCCACTGACAGGGCTAGCAGATACGCAGTATTTT
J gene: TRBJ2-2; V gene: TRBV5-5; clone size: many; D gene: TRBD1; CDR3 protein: CASSLGVGQGTGELFF; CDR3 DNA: TGTGCCAGCAGCTTGGGTGTAGGACAGGGGACCGGGGAGCTGTTTTTT
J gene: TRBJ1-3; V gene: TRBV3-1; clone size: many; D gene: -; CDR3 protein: CASSKGARWTSGNTIYF; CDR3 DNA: TGTGCCAGCAGCAAGGGAGCCCGCTGGACCTCTGGAAACACCATATATTTT
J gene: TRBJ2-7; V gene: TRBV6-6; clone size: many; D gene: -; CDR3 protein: CASSLGWEGGEQYF; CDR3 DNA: TGTGCCAGCAGTTTGGGCTGGGAGGGGGGCGAGCAGTACTTC
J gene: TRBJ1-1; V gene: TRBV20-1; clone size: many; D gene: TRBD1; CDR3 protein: CSAGGQGASEAFF; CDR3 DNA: TGCAGTGCCGGAGGACAGGGGGCCTCTGAAGCTTTCTTT
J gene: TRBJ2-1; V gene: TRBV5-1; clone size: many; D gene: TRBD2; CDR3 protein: CASRLAGGSYEQFF; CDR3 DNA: TGCGCCAGCAGACTAGCGGGGGGGTCCTATGAGCAGTTCTTC
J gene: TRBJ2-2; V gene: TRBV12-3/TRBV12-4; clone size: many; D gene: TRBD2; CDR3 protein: CASSSRGGSPGELFF; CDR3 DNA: TGTGCCAGCAGTTCCCGGGGGGGGTCCCCCGGGGAGCTGTTTTTT
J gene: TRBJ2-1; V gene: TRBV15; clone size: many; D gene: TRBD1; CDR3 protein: CATSRDLGTARYNEQFF; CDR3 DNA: TGTGCCACCAGCAGAGATTTGGGGACAGCGAGATACAATGAGCAGTTCTTC
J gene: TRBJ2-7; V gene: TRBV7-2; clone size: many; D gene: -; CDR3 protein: CASSTQGYEQYF; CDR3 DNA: TGTGCCAGCAGCACCCAGGGTTACGAGCAGTACTTC
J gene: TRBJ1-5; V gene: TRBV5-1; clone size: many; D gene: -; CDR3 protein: CASSLEGRSQPQHF; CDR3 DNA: TGCGCCAGCAGCTTAGAAGGGAGAAGTCAGCCCCAGCATTTT
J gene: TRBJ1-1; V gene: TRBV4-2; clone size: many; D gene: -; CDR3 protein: CASSQAGNTEAFF; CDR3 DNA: TGTGCCAGCAGCCAAGCGGGGAACACTGAAGCTTTCTTT
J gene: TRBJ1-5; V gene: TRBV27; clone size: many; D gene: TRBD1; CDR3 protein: CASSPGTGFGGNQPQHF; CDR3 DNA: TGTGCCAGCAGTCCCGGGACAGGGTTTGGGGGCAATCAGCCCCAGCATTTT
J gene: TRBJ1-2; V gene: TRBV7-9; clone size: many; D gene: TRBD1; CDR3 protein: CASSSTGEDGYTF; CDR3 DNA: TGTGCCAGCAGTTCGACAGGGGAGGATGGCTACACCTTC
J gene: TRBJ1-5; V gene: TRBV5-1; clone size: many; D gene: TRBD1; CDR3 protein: CASSTGTGDEPQHF; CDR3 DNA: TGCGCCAGCAGCACCGGGACAGGGGACGAGCCCCAGCATTTT
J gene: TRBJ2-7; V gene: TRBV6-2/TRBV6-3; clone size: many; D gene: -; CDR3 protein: CASSPVTYEQYF; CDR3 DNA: TGTGCCAGCAGCCCTGTAACCTACGAGCAGTACTTC
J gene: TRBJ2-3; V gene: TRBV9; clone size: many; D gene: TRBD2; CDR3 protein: CASSVASGGVGTDTQYF; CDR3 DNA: TGTGCCAGCAGCGTAGCTAGCGGGGGGGTTGGTACAGATACGCAGTATTTT
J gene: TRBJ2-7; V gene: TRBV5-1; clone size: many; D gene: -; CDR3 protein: CASSVETEYEQYF; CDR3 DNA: TGCGCCAGCAGCGTGGAAACAGAATACGAGCAGTACTTC
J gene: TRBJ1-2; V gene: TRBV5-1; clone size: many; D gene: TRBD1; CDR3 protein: CASSDGTEAYGYTF; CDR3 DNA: TGCGCCAGCAGCGACGGGACAGAAGCCTATGGCTACACCTTC
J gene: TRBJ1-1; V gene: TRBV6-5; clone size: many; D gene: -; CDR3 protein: CASSLLTDLNTEAFF; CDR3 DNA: TGTGCCAGCAGTTTGTTGACAGACTTGAACACTGAAGCTTTCTTT
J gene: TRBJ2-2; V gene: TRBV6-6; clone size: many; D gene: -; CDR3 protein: CASHREYTGELFF; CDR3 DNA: TGTGCCAGCCACAGGGAGTACACCGGGGAGCTGTTTTTT
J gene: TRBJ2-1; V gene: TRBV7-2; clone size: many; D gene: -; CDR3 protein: CASSYPSGSSYNEQFF; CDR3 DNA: TGTGCCAGCAGCTATCCCTCCGGGAGCTCCTACAATGAGCAGTTCTTC
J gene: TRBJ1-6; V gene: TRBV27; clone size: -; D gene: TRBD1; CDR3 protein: CASTTSLDRLNSPLHF; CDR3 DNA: TGTGCCAGCACCACCTCCTTGGACAGGTTAAATTCACCCCTCCACTTT
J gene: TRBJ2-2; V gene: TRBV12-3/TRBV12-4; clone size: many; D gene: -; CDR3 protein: CASTSGNTGTGELFF; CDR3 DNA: TGTGCCAGCACCTCGGGTAACACGGGCACCGGGGAGCTGTTTTTT
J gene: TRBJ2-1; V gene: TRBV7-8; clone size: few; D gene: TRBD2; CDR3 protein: CASSRAGGGGPLHEQFF; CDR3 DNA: TGTGCCAGCAGCAGAGCAGGCGGGGGGGGTCCCCTCCATGAGCAGTTCTTC
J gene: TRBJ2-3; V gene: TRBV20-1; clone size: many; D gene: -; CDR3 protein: CSATASWGSTDTQYF; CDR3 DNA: TGCAGTGCTACCGCGAGTTGGGGGAGCACAGATACGCAGTATTTT
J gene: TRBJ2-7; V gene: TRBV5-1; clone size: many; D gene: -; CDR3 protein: CASSSGTSYEQYF; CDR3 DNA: TGCGCCAGCAGCTCCGGGACCTCCTACGAGCAGTACTTC
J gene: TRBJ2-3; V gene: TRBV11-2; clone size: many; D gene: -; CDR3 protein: CASSAGGVVDTQYF; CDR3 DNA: TGTGCCAGCAGCGCAGGGGGGGTCGTAGATACGCAGTATTTT
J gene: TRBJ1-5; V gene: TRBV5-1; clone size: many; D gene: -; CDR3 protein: CASSLGQANQPQHF; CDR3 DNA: TGCGCCAGCAGCTTGGGACAGGCAAATCAGCCCCAGCATTTT
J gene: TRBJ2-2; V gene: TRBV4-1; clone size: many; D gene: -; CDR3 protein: CASSQELRDVELFF; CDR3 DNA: TGCGCCAGCAGCCAAGAACTCAGGGACGTGGAGCTGTTTTTT
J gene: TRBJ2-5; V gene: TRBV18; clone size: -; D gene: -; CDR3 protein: CASSPNGQETQYF; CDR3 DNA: TGTGCCAGCTCACCTAACGGACAAGAGACCCAGTACTTC
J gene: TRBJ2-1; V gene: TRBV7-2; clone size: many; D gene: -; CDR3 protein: CASNDGGSYNEQFF; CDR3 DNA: TGTGCCAGCAACGACGGCGGCTCCTACAATGAGCAGTTCTTC
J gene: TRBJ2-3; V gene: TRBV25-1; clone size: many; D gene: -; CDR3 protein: CASKVAGKTDTQYF; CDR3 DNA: TGTGCCAGCAAGGTTGCGGGGAAGACAGATACGCAGTATTTT
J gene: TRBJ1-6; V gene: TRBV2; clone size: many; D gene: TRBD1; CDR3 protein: CASSEGQGITYNSPLHF; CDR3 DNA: TGTGCCAGCAGTGAAGGACAGGGGATCACCTATAATTCACCCCTCCACTTT
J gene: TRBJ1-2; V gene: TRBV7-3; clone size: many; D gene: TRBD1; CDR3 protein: CASSTTPGQGYGYTF; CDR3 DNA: TGTGCCAGCAGCACCACACCGGGACAGGGCTATGGCTACACCTTC
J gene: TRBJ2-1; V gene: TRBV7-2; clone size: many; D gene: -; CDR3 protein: CASSLEGFSYNEQFF; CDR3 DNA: TGTGCCAGCAGCTTAGAAGGATTCTCCTACAATGAGCAGTTCTTC
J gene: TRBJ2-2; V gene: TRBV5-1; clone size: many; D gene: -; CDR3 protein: CASVKSNTGELFF; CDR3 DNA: TGCGCCAGCGTCAAGTCGAACACCGGGGAGCTGTTTTTT
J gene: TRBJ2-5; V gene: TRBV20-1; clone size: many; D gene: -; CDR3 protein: CSGKTPKETQYF; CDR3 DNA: TGCAGTGGAAAGACTCCAAAAGAGACCCAGTACTTC
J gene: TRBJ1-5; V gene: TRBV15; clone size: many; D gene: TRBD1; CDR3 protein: CATSSGQGAWNQPQHF; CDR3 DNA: TGTGCCACCAGCAGCGGACAGGGGGCATGGAATCAGCCCCAGCATTTT
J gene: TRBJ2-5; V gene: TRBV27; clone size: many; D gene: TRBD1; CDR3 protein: CASSSYRGRETQYF; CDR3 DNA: TGTGCCAGCAGTTCGTACAGGGGGCGCGAGACCCAGTACTTC
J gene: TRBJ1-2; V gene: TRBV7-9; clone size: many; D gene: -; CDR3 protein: CASSVNRWSGYTF; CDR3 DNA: TGTGCCAGCAGCGTTAACAGGTGGAGTGGCTACACCTTC
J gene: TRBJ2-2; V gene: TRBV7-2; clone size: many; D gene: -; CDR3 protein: CASSPTASLGSNTGELFF; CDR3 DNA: TGTGCCAGCAGCCCAACGGCTTCTCTGGGCTCGAACACCGGGGAGCTGTTTTTT
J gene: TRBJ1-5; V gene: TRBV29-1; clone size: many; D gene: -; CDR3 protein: CSVAPGGNQPQHF; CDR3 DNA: TGCAGCGTTGCACCAGGGGGCAATCAGCCCCAGCATTTT
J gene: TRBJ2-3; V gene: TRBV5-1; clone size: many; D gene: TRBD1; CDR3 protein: CASSRQGATDTQYF; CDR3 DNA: TGCGCCAGCAGCCGACAGGGGGCAACGGATACGCAGTATTTT
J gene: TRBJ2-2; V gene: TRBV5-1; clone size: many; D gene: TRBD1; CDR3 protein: CASSVRDRANTGELFF; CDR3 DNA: TGCGCCAGCAGCGTGAGGGACAGAGCGAACACCGGGGAGCTGTTTTTT
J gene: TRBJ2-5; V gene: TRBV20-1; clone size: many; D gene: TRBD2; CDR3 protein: CSARIAGGFQETQYF; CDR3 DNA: TGCAGTGCTAGGATAGCGGGGGGTTTCCAAGAGACCCAGTACTTC
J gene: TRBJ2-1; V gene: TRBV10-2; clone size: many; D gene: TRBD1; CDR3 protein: CASSEYNRDRDEQFF; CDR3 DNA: TGCGCCAGCAGTGAGTACAACCGGGACAGGGATGAGCAGTTCTTC
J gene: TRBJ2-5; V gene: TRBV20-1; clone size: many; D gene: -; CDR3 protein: CSASGSLERQETQYF; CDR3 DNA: TGCAGTGCTTCCGGATCGCTAGAACGCCAAGAGACCCAGTACTTC